These 29 T cell receptor beta chains came from one sample sequenced in a study of T cell repertoires in cytomegalovirus infection. Antigens for these TCRs are unknown. TCRdb reanalysed the reads using MiXCR and keeps one entry per CDR3 protein. The sample shows 250,000 to 300,000 distinct CDR3 sequences, approximately 22% of them seen only once. This specimen consisted of cultured PBMCs, obtained from culture after CMV antigen stimulation. The receptors here all came from a human donor in good health (CMV status not recorded). Some clones in this sample may be carry-over from other donors' samples.

This clonotype was seen a few times. The chain has TRBV7-9 and TRBJ2-3; D may match TRBD1 or TRBD2 (6 bases each). Germline V gene sequence: CDR1 SEHNR, CDR2 FQNEAQ (reference sequence). There are 14 residues in the CDR3. V gave up 5 bases and J gave up 2 bases, with 11 bases separating them. CDR3 amino acids: CASSLPGATDTQYF. The DNA for the CDR3 is TGTGCCAGCAGCCTACCGGGGGCCACAGATACGCAGTATTTT.

In its sample, this clonotype was seen many times. The V gene is TRBV20-1, the J gene TRBJ2-5, with 12 bases aligning to TRBD2. From germline, CDR1 is DFQATT and CDR2 SNEGSKA (reference sequence). The CDR3 has 15 residues. J was trimmed by 5 bases and V by 2 bases; bases with no gene match: 6. DNA of the CDR3: TGCAGTGCTAGACTAGCGGGAGGGATCGTGGAGACCCAGTACTTC. It is translated as CSARLAGGIVETQYF.

This clonotype was seen a few times. The CDR3 DNA reads as TGTGCCACCCGGCCCAGAGCGGACTACAATGAGCAGTTCTTC. This codes for CATRPRADYNEQFF. The rearrangement links TRBV19 to TRBJ2-1; maybe TRBD2 (5 bases). Germline CDR1 LNHDA, CDR2 SQIVND (reference sequence). The ends were cut back, 10 bases at V and 3 bases at J, with 16 bases in the middle. The CDR3 contains 14 residues.

V gene TRBV23-1 combines with J gene TRBJ1-2; the D gene is possibly TRBD1 (6 bases). TRBV23-1 is an ORF; its function is uncertain. The V end lost 4 bases, the J end lost 2 bases, and 14 bases lay between the germline ends. The CDR3 covers 15 residues. For the CDR3, the DNA is TGCGCCAGCAGTCCCCCTGGGGGCTTAAACTATGGCTACACCTTC. This translates into CASSPPGGLNYGYTF.

There are a few counts of this clonotype. V usage is TRBV6-4 and J usage is TRBJ2-5; TRBD2 agrees at 8 bases. This CDR3 contains 15 residues. Germline CDR1 and CDR2: MRHNA and SNTAGT. The trim removed 6 bases at V and 4 bases at J, leaving 10 bases unmatched. CDR3: CASSPIAGSLETQYF. The CDR3 DNA reads as TGTGCCAGCAGCCCCATAGCGGGGTCCTTAGAGACCCAGTACTTC.

This rearrangement joins TRBV25-1 to TRBJ2-1, with D unclear. CDR1 and CDR2 from the germline V gene are MGHDK and SYGVNS. V was shortened by 5 bases and J by 9 bases, with 8 bases between the two germline ends. The CDR3 consists of 11 residues. The CDR3 loop reads CASSRWVEQFF. The CDR3 DNA reads as TGTGCCAGCAGTCGCTGGGTTGAGCAGTTCTTC.

This chain connects TRBV6-2 or TRBV6-3 to TRBJ2-5; D is ambiguous. Trimming left V 0 bases short and J 3 bases short, with 2 bases between. Germline-derived CDR1 and CDR2 are MNHEY and SVGEGT. The CDR3 sequence is 12 residues long. The CDR3 loop is CASSYSEETQYF. The CDR3 DNA reads TGTGCCAGCAGTTACTCAGAAGAGACCCAGTACTTC.

The chain carries TRBV6-1 and TRBJ2-7; tentatively, D is TRBD1 or TRBD2 (5 bases each). Trimming shortened V by 6 bases and J by 5 bases, and 20 bases separated the two germline ends. In germline, CDR1 is MNHNS, CDR2 SASEGT. The CDR3 spans 15 residues. This CDR3 is CASSWGRGRLHEQYF. In nucleotides, the CDR3 is TGTGCCAGCAGCTGGGGCAGAGGGAGACTGCACGAGCAGTACTTC.

This clonotype was picked up a small number of times. The genes are TRBV7-2 and TRBJ2-2; 7 bases match TRBD1. The CDR3 spans 15 residues. Germline trimming cut 2 bases from V and 3 bases from J; bases unmatched to any gene: 3. Germline assignment: CDR1 SGHTA and CDR2 FQGNSA. In DNA, the CDR3 is TGTGCCAGCAGCTTACAGGGGGTGGACACCGGGGAGCTGTTTTTT. Its protein product is CASSLQGVDTGELFF. Full variable domain (rest looked up from reference TRBV7-2 and TRBJ2-2): GAGVSQSPSNKVTEKGKDVELRCDPISGHTALYWYRQSLGQGLEFLIYFQGNSAPDKSGLPSDRFSAERTGGSVSTLTIQRTQQEDSAVYLCASSLQGVDTGELFFGEGSRLTVL.

The genes are TRBV12-3 or TRBV12-4 and TRBJ2-1, with 14 bases fitting TRBD2. The CDR3 contains 16 residues. J lost 10 bases, V lost 2 bases, and 7 bases had no gene match. Here the CDR3 reads CASSLPGLAGVGEQFF. The CDR3, as DNA: TGTGCCAGCAGTTTACCGGGACTAGCGGGAGTCGGGGAGCAGTTCTTC.

This clonotype was seen at least ten times. In DNA, the CDR3 is TGTGCCAGCAGCTTGGACCGACAGAGTTATGGCTACACCTTC. Its protein is CASSLDRQSYGYTF. The chain is built from TRBV7-2 and TRBJ1-2, with a tentative D call TRBD1 (5 bases). The germline V and J ends were trimmed by 3 bases and 5 bases, with 13 bases remaining between them. The length of the CDR3 is 14 residues. CDR1 is SGHTA and CDR2 is FQGNSA in the germline V gene. Using reference TRBV7-2 and TRBJ1-2 for the parts outside the CDR3, the full variable domain is GAGVSQSPSNKVTEKGKDVELRCDPISGHTALYWYRQSLGQGLEFLIYFQGNSAPDKSGLPSDRFSAERTGGSVSTLTIQRTQQEDSAVYLCASSLDRQSYGYTFGSGTRLTVV.

This clonotype was counted a few times. The chain carries TRBV12-3 or TRBV12-4 and TRBJ1-5; D may be TRBD1 (6 bases). This CDR3 region has 14 residues. With 4 bases removed from V and 8 bases from J, the gap between germline ends came to 15 bases. The CDR3 sequence: CASSSDRSREPQHF. DNA of the CDR3: TGTGCCAGCAGTTCCGACAGGTCGAGGGAGCCCCAGCATTTT.

This clonotype was observed a handful of times. This chain uses TRBV24-1 with TRBJ1-1; no clear D gene. V was pared by 5 bases and J by 1 base, with 7 bases between. The CDR3 consists of 13 residues. CDR1 is KGHDR and CDR2 is SFDVKD in the germline V gene. The CDR3: CATSGARNTEAFF. The DNA for the CDR3 is TGTGCCACCAGTGGGGCGAGGAACACTGAAGCTTTCTTT.

The chain uses TRBV27 and TRBJ1-5; D unclear. V shed 2 bases and J shed 5 bases, with 10 bases lying between them. This CDR3 has 14 residues. Germline V gene sequence: CDR1 MNHEY, CDR2 SMNVEV (reference sequence). The CDR3 sequence is CASSLRGMHQPQHF. CDR3 coding DNA: TGTGCCAGCAGTTTACGAGGGATGCATCAGCCCCAGCATTTT.

V and J are TRBV20-1 and TRBJ2-3; 7 bases map to TRBD2. Germline loops: CDR1 DFQATT, CDR2 SNEGSKA (reference sequence). The CDR3 runs to 16 residues. V lost 0 bases, J lost 2 bases, and 8 bases stayed unmatched. The CDR3 bases are TGCAGTGCTAGAGATCGGGCTAGCGGAATCACAGATACGCAGTATTTT. This gives the protein CSARDRASGITDTQYF.

The chain recombines TRBV7-8 with TRBJ1-3; perhaps TRBD1 as D (5 bases). The CDR3 runs 14 residues. Germline CDR1 and CDR2: SGHVS and FQNEAQ. V gave up 2 bases and J gave up 4 bases, with 9 bases separating them. CDR3 coding DNA: TGTGCCAGCAGCTTACGACAGCTCGGAAACACCATATATTTT. Translating gives CASSLRQLGNTIYF.

This clonotype was counted a few times. This rearrangement joins TRBV4-1 to TRBJ2-1; 11 nucleotides align to TRBD2. Germline V gives CDR1 MGHRA, CDR2 YSYEKL. The trim removed 4 bases at V and 4 bases at J, leaving 3 bases unmatched. CDR3 length equals 15 residues. This CDR3 reads CASSLAGGLYNEQFF. CDR3 nucleotides: TGCGCCAGCAGCCTAGCGGGAGGGTTATACAATGAGCAGTTCTTC.

This clonotype was counted ten times or more. The chain couples TRBV12-3 or TRBV12-4 to TRBJ1-3; 9 nucleotides match TRBD1. Unmatched junction bases numbered 8, after V lost 6 bases and J lost 8 bases. This CDR3 has 14 amino acids. CDR3 bases: TGTGCCAGCAGCTACCGGGACAGGGAGGACACCATATATTTT. The encoded protein is CASSYRDREDTIYF.

This clonotype was recorded many times. The genes are TRBV7-6 and TRBJ1-2; 9 positions agree with TRBD1. Germline V gene data show CDR1 as SGHVS and CDR2 as FNYEAQ. Trimming at V came to 5 bases and at J to 7 bases, leaving 8 bases not matched to a gene. The length of the CDR3 is 14 residues. The CDR3 sequence: CASSPGQGAFGYTF. CDR3 nucleotide sequence: TGTGCCAGCAGCCCGGGACAGGGCGCTTTTGGCTACACCTTC.

This clonotype was seen repeatedly, ten times or more. The chain recombines TRBV7-6 with TRBJ2-1; TRBD2 matches at 10 bases. Germline assignment: CDR1 SGHVS and CDR2 FNYEAQ. The CDR3 spans 16 residues. V was pared by 4 bases and J by 1 base, with 4 bases of the junction left unmatched. Written as DNA, the CDR3 is TGTGCCAGCAGCTACCCAGCGGGAGGGTCCTACAATGAGCAGTTCTTC. Translated, it gives CASSYPAGGSYNEQFF. The whole variable domain, remainder taken from reference TRBV7-6 and TRBJ2-1, is GAGVSQSPRYKVTKRGQDVALRCDPISGHVSLYWYRQALGQGPEFLTYFNYEAQQDKSGLPNDRFSAERPEGSISTLTIQRTEQRDSAMYRCASSYPAGGSYNEQFFGPGTRLTVL.

This clonotype was seen ten or more times. V usage is TRBV7-2 and J usage is TRBJ2-1; no reliable D call. V was trimmed by 1 base and J by 2 bases, leaving 9 bases between them. Looked up from germline, CDR1 is SGHTA and CDR2 is FQGNSA. The CDR3 runs 15 residues. CDR3 loop: CASSLGVGPYNEQFF. DNA for the CDR3: TGTGCCAGCAGCTTAGGAGTCGGCCCCTACAATGAGCAGTTCTTC.

The V gene is TRBV5-4, the J gene TRBJ2-1, with 10 bases lining up with TRBD2. The CDR3 is 16 amino acids. Germline CDR1 and CDR2: SGHNT and YYREEE (reference sequence). V shed 0 bases, J shed 7 bases, and the junction held 7 bases outside the gene matches. The CDR3 DNA reads as TGTGCCAGCAGCTTGGATCTAGCGGGAGTAGTAAATGAGCAGTTCTTC. It translates to CASSLDLAGVVNEQFF. Full variable domain (rest looked up from reference TRBV5-4 and TRBJ2-1): ETGVTQSPTHLIKTRGQQVTLRCSSQSGHNTVSWYQQALGQGPQFIFQYYREEENGRGNFPPRFSGLQFPNYSSELNVNALELDDSALYLCASSLDLAGVVNEQFFGPGTRLTVL.

The chain combines TRBV6-1 with TRBJ1-1; D not resolved. Germline V lookup: CDR1 MNHNS, CDR2 SASEGT. Trimming shortened V by 5 bases and J by 5 bases, and 15 bases separated the two germline ends. The CDR3 runs 14 residues. The CDR3 DNA reads TGTGCCAGCAGTCCGCTAGGGCGGGTAACTGAAGCTTTCTTT. It is translated as CASSPLGRVTEAFF.

This clonotype was counted between two and nine times. The V gene is TRBV5-6, the J gene TRBJ2-5, with TRBD2 matching over 12 bases. Germline assignment: CDR1 SGHDT and CDR2 YYEEEE. This CDR3 has 17 residues. V gave up 4 bases and J gave up 5 bases; unmatched junction bases: 12. The CDR3 DNA is TGTGCCAGCAGCCGGACTAGCGGGACCGCCCGGACGGAGACCCAGTACTTC. Translated, it gives CASSRTSGTARTETQYF. Drawing the rest from reference TRBV5-6 and TRBJ2-5, the complete variable domain is DAGVTQSPTHLIKTRGQQVTLRCSPKSGHDTVSWYQQALGQGPQFIFQYYEEEERQRGNFPDRFSGHQFPNYSSELNVNALLLGDSALYLCASSRTSGTARTETQYFGPGTRLLVL.

This clonotype was observed a handful of times. The chain links TRBV5-4 to TRBJ1-2, with no clear D. Germline assignment: CDR1 SGHNT and CDR2 YYREEE (reference sequence). The CDR3 spans 16 residues. V was trimmed by 3 bases and J by 7 bases, leaving 22 bases between them. The CDR3 DNA reads TGTGCCAGCAGCTATGTAACGGGCCCCATACGAGGTGGCTACACCTTC. It translates to CASSYVTGPIRGGYTF.

In regard to this clonotype: It may be a read error: a sequence one base away is much more abundant. J is TRBJ1-6 and V is TRBV30; 10 bases are a match to TRBD1. This CDR3 has 18 amino acids. Germline trimming cut 1 base from V and 7 bases from J; bases unmatched to any gene: 13. CDR1 is GTSNPN and CDR2 is SVGIG in the germline V gene (reference sequence). CDR3 sequence: CAWSERLGQGVLNSPLHF. CDR3 in DNA: TGTGCCTGGAGTGAGCGACTCGGACAGGGGGTGTTGAATTCACCCCTCCACTTT.

This clonotype came up many times. The V and J genes are TRBV7-2 and TRBJ2-1; D is undetermined. V was shortened by 5 bases and J by 8 bases, with 7 bases between the two germline ends. Germline CDR1 reads SGHTA; CDR2 reads FQGNSA. CDR3 length: 11 amino acids. The CDR3: CASSQWDEQFF. DNA for the CDR3: TGTGCCAGCAGCCAGTGGGATGAGCAGTTCTTC.

The V and J genes are TRBV4-2 and TRBJ1-3; TRBD1 agrees at 9 bases. The V gene end was trimmed by 4 bases and the J gene end by 5 bases; junction bases not matched to a gene: 6. The germline CDR1 and CDR2 sequences are LGHNA and YNFKEQ. This CDR3 contains 15 residues. This chain's CDR3 is CASSLSGTGRNTIYF. CDR3 DNA sequence: TGTGCCAGCAGCCTATCCGGGACAGGGAGAAACACCATATATTTT.

This clonotype appeared a few times. The V gene is TRBV15, the J gene TRBJ2-2, with a weak D call TRBD2 (6 bases). Per germline, CDR1 LNHNV and CDR2 YYDKDF (reference sequence). Trimming removed 1 base from V and 1 base from J, with 10 bases in between. There are 16 residues in the CDR3. CDR3 in DNA: TGTGCCACCAGCAGAGTTCGGGGGTTGAACACCGGGGAGCTGTTTTTT. This gives the protein CATSRVRGLNTGELFF.